This TCR beta chain stems from a study of shared clonotypes between healthy human individuals. Study results and caveats: Some clonotypes were shared by all four sorted-subset donors, while others were not shared. The non-shared ones had lower generation probabilities than the shared ones. Clonotype sharing among the donors was expected to vary with sequencing depth.

Note on this clone: Its antigen is still unknown.

In germline, CDR1 is SGHRS, CDR2 YFSETQ. CDR3 length: 13 residues. The V end was cut by 4 bases, the J end by 8 bases, with 12 bases between. Repertoires were generated with immunoSEQ multiplex PCR, while TCRdb's copy carries only in-frame clones and drops some. The table shows approximately 1.9 million clones, with 90% to 95% occurring only once. CD45RO-negative cells were positively selected for CCR7, leaving out terminally differentiated effector memory CD45RA+ cells. The sequenced sample was naive CD8+ T cells from PBMCs. The source is a man between 18 and 29 years old in good health. Some clones in this sample may be carry-over from other donors' samples. The chain couples TRBV5-1 to TRBJ1-4; D gene unclear. The CDR3 loop reads CASSPALQEKLFF. CDR3 DNA sequence: TGCGCCAGCAGCCCGGCCCTGCAGGAAAAACTGTTTTTT.